Following are 2 T cell receptor beta chains from one sample sequenced in a study of blood T cell repertoires in COVID-19. TCRdb keeps only in-frame clones here, not all; method: immunoSEQ multiplex PCR. The sample records 20,000 to 25,000 clones, about 91% being singletons. Sequenced material: peripheral blood. Receptor source: a woman in her sixties or seventies with active COVID-19.

This chain's CDR3 is CSVVLAGPLSYEQYF. Here the CDR3 DNA reads TGCAGCGTTGTGCTCGCGGGTCCCCTATCGTACGAGCAGTACTTC. The chain is built from TRBV29-1 and TRBJ2-7; tentatively, D is TRBD2 (5 bases). The germline V and J ends were trimmed by 4 bases and 4 bases, with 20 bases remaining between them. CDR1 and CDR2 (germline): SQVTM, ANQGSEA. This CDR3 is 15 amino acids long.

The J gene is TRBJ2-3, the V gene TRBV5-6; TRBD2 aligns across 7 bases. The CDR3 runs 18 residues. From germline, CDR1 is SGHDT and CDR2 YYEEEE. V trimming: 5 bases; J trimming: 0 bases; junction bases outside the gene matches: 15. CDR3 bases: TGTGCCAGCAGTCCTGACTGGGGCCGCGGGAGTAGCACAGATACGCAGTATTTT. The encoded protein is CASSPDWGRGSSTDTQYF.